The rows below give T cell receptor beta chains drawn from one sample of a study of T-cell reconstitution after alpha-beta-depleted transplantation in children. TCRdb ran MiXCR on the PCR reads and lists one entry per CDR3 protein. Found here are around 600,000 distinct CDR3 sequences, roughly a tenth of them singletons; the top ten hold roughly 4%. Sequences were derived from PBMCs from the stem cell graft donor, sampled from the stem cell graft. These receptors originate from a human donor who donated a stem cell graft to a child with acute myeloid leukemia. The CDR3 runs from the conserved cysteine through the conserved F or W. The order of the fields is J gene, D gene, clone size, V gene, CDR3 length, CDR3 protein, CDR3 DNA. The D gene is left open where the match is weak. Some rows have no size entry. The others give once, few or many, or a class for an expanded clone.

>TRBJ1-1|.|.|TRBV29-1|13
CSVGGRMNTEAFF
TGCAGCGTTGGCGGGAGGATGAACACTGAAGCTTTCTTT
>TRBJ2-1|.|.|TRBV6-5|15
CASSYSASPGNEQFF
TGTGCCAGCAGTTACTCAGCCTCCCCGGGCAATGAGCAGTTCTTC
>TRBJ2-7|TRBD1|.|TRBV7-2|16
CASSKQTGLSSYEQYF
TGTGCCAGCAGCAAACAGACAGGGCTTAGCTCCTACGAGCAGTACTTC
>TRBJ2-1|TRBD2|few|TRBV6-2/TRBV6-3|20
CASLLGLAGTKGLTANEQFF
TGTGCCAGCTTACTTGGGCTAGCGGGAACCAAAGGCCTAACGGCCAATGAGCAGTTCTTC
>TRBJ2-6|.|.|TRBV30|14
CACTGASGANVLTF
TGTGCCTGTACCGGGGCCTCTGGGGCCAACGTCCTGACTTTC
>TRBJ2-7|TRBD2|.|TRBV5-1|16
CASSSRHTSGDNEQYF
TGCGCCAGCAGCTCCCGGCACACTAGCGGTGATAACGAGCAGTACTTC
>TRBJ1-5|TRBD1|.|TRBV2|13
CASRDRSNQPQHF
TGTGCCAGCAGGGACAGGTCGAATCAGCCCCAGCATTTT
>TRBJ2-4|TRBD2|many|TRBV29-1|16
CSVAGALAGASNIQYF
TGCAGCGTTGCGGGAGCCCTAGCGGGAGCATCGAACATTCAGTACTTC
>TRBJ2-1|.|few|TRBV12-3/TRBV12-4|14
CASTNPGLLNEQFF
TGTGCCAGCACCAATCCGGGACTGCTAAACGAGCAGTTCTTC
>TRBJ2-7|TRBD1|few|TRBV18|17
CASSLRTPGQPFYEQYF
TGTGCCAGCTCACTTAGGACTCCGGGACAGCCATTCTACGAGCAGTACTTC
>TRBJ1-1|TRBD1|many|TRBV12-3/TRBV12-4|15
CASSPQGELGTEAFF
TGTGCCAGCAGCCCACAGGGGGAACTGGGCACTGAAGCTTTCTTT
>TRBJ2-1|.|few|TRBV5-5|14
CASSYPSLYNEQFF
TGTGCCAGCAGCTACCCATCGTTATACAATGAGCAGTTCTTC
>TRBJ2-1|.|few|TRBV24-1|16
CATSDLRGDSYNEQFF
TGTGCCACCAGTGATTTGCGAGGGGATTCCTACAATGAGCAGTTCTTC
>TRBJ2-4|.|few|TRBV28|12
CASSFGLGIQYF
TGTGCCAGCAGTTTTGGCTTAGGCATTCAGTACTTC
>TRBJ2-7|TRBD2|many|TRBV12-3/TRBV12-4|17
CASSQPPSSGTSYEQYF
TGTGCCAGCAGCCAACCTCCGTCTAGCGGGACTTCCTACGAGCAGTACTTC
>TRBJ2-7|.|many|TRBV27|15
CASSLIGPSFYEQYF
TGTGCCAGCAGTTTAATCGGGCCGAGCTTCTACGAGCAGTACTTC
>TRBJ1-1|.|few|TRBV10-2|13
CASAGGKNTEAFF
TGCGCCTCAGCAGGTGGAAAGAACACTGAAGCTTTCTTT
>TRBJ1-1|TRBD1|.|TRBV10-3|16
CAISESRQGGNTEAFF
TGTGCCATCAGTGAGTCCAGACAGGGTGGGAACACTGAAGCTTTCTTT
>TRBJ2-2|.|.|TRBV6-5|12
CASSRWPGELFF
TGTGCCAGCAGCCGATGGCCCGGGGAGCTGTTTTTT
>TRBJ2-3|.|many|TRBV12-5|15
CASGFEGPSTDTQYF
TGTGCTAGTGGTTTCGAGGGTCCCAGCACAGATACGCAGTATTTT
>TRBJ2-2|TRBD1|few|TRBV6-2/TRBV6-3|15
CASSYGQGNTGELFF
TGTGCCAGCAGTTACGGACAGGGAAACACCGGGGAGCTGTTTTTT
>TRBJ2-1|TRBD1|few|TRBV20-1|15
CSATRTGGASGEQFF
TGCAGTGCCACCCGGACAGGGGGCGCATCGGGGGAGCAGTTCTTC
>TRBJ2-7|.|many|TRBV29-1|15
CSVENPEGRRNEQYF
TGCAGCGTTGAAAACCCAGAGGGGAGGAGGAACGAGCAGTACTTC
>TRBJ1-1|TRBD1|few|TRBV29-1|14
CSVDLRGLNTEAFF
TGCAGCGTCGACCTCAGGGGGCTGAACACTGAAGCTTTCTTT
>TRBJ1-5|TRBD1|few|TRBV20-1|17
CSARERTGVNSNQPQHF
TGCAGTGCTAGAGAACGGACAGGGGTTAATAGCAATCAGCCCCAGCATTTT
>TRBJ2-7|TRBD1|.|TRBV14|16
CASSQRLGQGGYEQYF
TGTGCCAGCAGCCAGAGGCTCGGACAGGGGGGTTACGAGCAGTACTTC
>TRBJ2-1|.|many|TRBV4-3|17
CASSQDSPRGSYNEQFF
TGCGCCAGCAGCCAAGATTCCCCCCGAGGATCCTACAATGAGCAGTTCTTC
>TRBJ1-1|.|few|TRBV20-1|14
CSAFKNQGGAEAFF
TGCAGTGCTTTCAAAAACCAGGGAGGCGCTGAAGCTTTCTTT
>TRBJ2-7|.|.|TRBV5-1|13
CASSRTPEYEQYF
TGCGCCAGCAGCCGGACGCCGGAATACGAGCAGTACTTC
>TRBJ2-3|.|many|TRBV6-2/TRBV6-3|13
CASSVDSTDTQYF
TGTGCCAGCAGTGTGGACAGCACAGATACGCAGTATTTT
>TRBJ1-1|.|many|TRBV3-1|16
CASSQDPGGRNTEAFF
TGTGCCAGCAGCCAAGATCCGGGGGGCAGAAACACTGAAGCTTTCTTT
>TRBJ2-5|.|many|TRBV5-1|15
CASSWTGTPQETQYF
TGCGCCAGCAGCTGGACCGGGACTCCACAAGAGACCCAGTACTTC
>TRBJ1-2|.|few|TRBV5-1|13
CASSLGMDIGYTF
TGCGCCAGCAGCTTGGGAATGGACATCGGCTACACCTTC
>TRBJ2-1|TRBD2|many|TRBV29-1|15
CSALLAESSYNEQFF
TGCAGCGCCCTCCTAGCGGAGAGCTCCTACAATGAGCAGTTCTTC
>TRBJ2-7|.|many|TRBV5-1|15
CASSLSTGNAYEQYF
TGCGCCAGCAGCTTATCGACCGGTAACGCCTACGAGCAGTACTTC
>TRBJ2-5|TRBD2|.|TRBV5-1|14
CASSPGTSGETQYF
TGCGCCAGCAGCCCCGGGACTAGCGGAGAGACCCAGTACTTC
>TRBJ2-7|TRBD1|.|TRBV2|14
CASSERTGTYEQYF
TGTGCCAGCAGTGAAAGGACAGGTACCTACGAGCAGTACTTC
>TRBJ2-2|.|.|TRBV12-3/TRBV12-4|14
CASRRTLNTGELFF
TGTGCCAGCAGGAGGACTCTGAACACCGGGGAGCTGTTTTTT
>TRBJ1-5|.|few|TRBV12-3/TRBV12-4|15
CASSLRGFGNQPQHF
TGTGCCAGCAGTTTAAGGGGTTTTGGCAATCAGCCCCAGCATTTT
>TRBJ2-1|.|many|TRBV7-2|14
CASSLRGAYNEQFF
TGTGCCAGCAGCTTACGCGGAGCCTACAATGAGCAGTTCTTC
>TRBJ2-1|.|.|TRBV4-2|19
CASSQSGDRPPGGYNEQFF
TGTGCCAGCAGCCAATCCGGGGACAGACCTCCGGGAGGGTACAATGAGCAGTTCTTC
>TRBJ2-3|TRBD1|many|TRBV20-1|16
CSAERLTGGSKDTQYF
TGCAGTGCCGAAAGACTGACAGGGGGAAGTAAAGATACGCAGTATTTT
>TRBJ2-7|TRBD2|many|TRBV29-1|14
CSVVLYGGSYEQYF
TGCAGCGTTGTACTTTACGGGGGGTCCTACGAGCAGTACTTC
>TRBJ2-1|.|many|TRBV7-3|16
CASSPTSGSWSNEQFF
TGTGCCAGCAGCCCCACATCCGGTAGTTGGAGCAATGAGCAGTTCTTC
>TRBJ2-1|.|.|TRBV5-1|14
CASSVDRSYNEQFF
TGCGCCAGCAGCGTGGATCGCTCCTACAATGAGCAGTTCTTC
>TRBJ1-1|.|few|TRBV12-3/TRBV12-4|15
CASSYRQATNTEAFF
TGTGCCAGCAGTTATAGACAGGCCACGAACACTGAAGCTTTCTTT
>TRBJ2-7|.|few|TRBV12-3/TRBV12-4|13
CASSNTGAYEQYF
TGTGCCAGCAGTAATACTGGAGCCTACGAGCAGTACTTC
>TRBJ1-3|TRBD1|.|TRBV20-1|13
CSAARTGGNTIYF
TGCAGTGCTGCGAGGACAGGCGGAAACACCATATATTTT
>TRBJ2-3|TRBD2|few|TRBV20-1|15
CSARELAGIVDTQYF
TGCAGTGCTAGAGAGCTAGCGGGAATTGTAGATACGCAGTATTTT
>TRBJ1-5|.|few|TRBV14|13
CASSSGYGQPQHF
TGTGCCAGCTCTTCGGGGTATGGTCAGCCCCAGCATTTT
>TRBJ1-4|.|.|TRBV7-2|17
CASSPRSGPSTNEKLFF
TGTGCCAGCAGCCCCAGATCGGGTCCCTCAACTAATGAAAAACTGTTTTTT
>TRBJ2-5|.|few|TRBV9|14
CASSVGASLETQYF
TGTGCCAGCAGCGTAGGGGCTTCCTTGGAGACCCAGTACTTC
>TRBJ1-2|TRBD1|many|TRBV28|13
CASATGRDYGYTF
TGTGCCAGCGCGACAGGGCGCGACTATGGCTACACCTTC
>TRBJ1-6|.|few|TRBV20-1|14
CSARAAGDNSPLHF
TGCAGTGCTAGAGCGGCAGGGGATAATTCACCCCTCCACTTT
>TRBJ2-7|.|.|TRBV27|15
CASRSRGSLWYEQYF
TGTGCCAGTCGCAGTAGGGGTTCGTTGTGGTACGAGCAGTACTTC
>TRBJ1-6|.|.|TRBV12-3/TRBV12-4|14
CASSSQGKGSPLHF
TGTGCCAGCAGTTCCCAGGGAAAGGGTTCACCCCTCCACTTT
>TRBJ2-3|.|few|TRBV5-6|14
CASSLGVLEDTQYF
TGTGCCAGCAGCTTGGGGGTACTGGAAGATACGCAGTATTTT
>TRBJ1-2|.|.|TRBV27|15
CASSQDGKTNYGYTF
TGTGCCAGCAGTCAAGACGGGAAAACTAACTATGGCTACACCTTC
>TRBJ1-5|.|few|TRBV12-3/TRBV12-4|14
CASSLYVSNQPQHF
TGTGCCAGCAGTTTATACGTTAGCAATCAGCCCCAGCATTTT